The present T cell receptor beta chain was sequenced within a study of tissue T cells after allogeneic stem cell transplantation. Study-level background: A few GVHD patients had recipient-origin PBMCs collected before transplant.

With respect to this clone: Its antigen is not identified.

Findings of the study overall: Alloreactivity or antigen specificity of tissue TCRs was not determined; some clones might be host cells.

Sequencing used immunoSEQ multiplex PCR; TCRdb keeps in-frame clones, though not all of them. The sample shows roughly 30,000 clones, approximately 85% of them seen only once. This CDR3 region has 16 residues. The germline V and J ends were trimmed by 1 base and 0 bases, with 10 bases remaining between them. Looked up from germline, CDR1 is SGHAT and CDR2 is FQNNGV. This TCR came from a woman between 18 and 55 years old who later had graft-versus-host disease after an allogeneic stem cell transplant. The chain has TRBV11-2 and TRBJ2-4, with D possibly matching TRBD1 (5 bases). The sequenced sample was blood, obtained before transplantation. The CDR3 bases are TGTGCCAGCAGCTTAGGAATGGGGCTAGCCAAAAACATTCAGTACTTC. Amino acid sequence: CASSLGMGLAKNIQYF.